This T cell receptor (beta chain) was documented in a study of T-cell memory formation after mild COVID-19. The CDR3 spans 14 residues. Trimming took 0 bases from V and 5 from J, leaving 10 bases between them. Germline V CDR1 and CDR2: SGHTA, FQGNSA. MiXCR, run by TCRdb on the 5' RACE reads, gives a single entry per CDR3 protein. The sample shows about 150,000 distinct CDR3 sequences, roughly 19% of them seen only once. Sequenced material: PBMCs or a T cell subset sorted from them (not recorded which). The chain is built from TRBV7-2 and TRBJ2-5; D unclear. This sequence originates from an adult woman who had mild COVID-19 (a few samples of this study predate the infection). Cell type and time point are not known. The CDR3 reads CASSLARTQETQYF. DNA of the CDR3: TGTGCCAGCAGCTTAGCGCGAACCCAGGAGACCCAGTACTTC.